This TCR beta chain was profiled in a study of blood T cells in healthy people across ages. This clonotype was counted only a few times. At one of its ends the junction is not consistent with the germline gene, which may arise from a read error. This CDR3 comprises 16 residues. With a J-beta primer mix and a sample-barcoded 5' primer, a second PCR ran about 7 to 12 cycles. TCRdb re-derived calls from the 5' RACE reads in MiXCR, one entry per CDR3 protein. The data hold about 800,000 distinct CDR3 sequences, with around 25% observed a single time. These records were also assigned to another study, of T cells of mothers and their children.

The sequence derives from a boy younger than 18 in good health. Sequencing input: blood. The chain carries TRBV12-3 or TRBV12-4 and TRBJ1-5, with 7 bases lining up with TRBD1. CDR3 residues: CASSFFWTGYNQPQHF. Here the CDR3 DNA reads TGTGCCAGCAGTTTCTTTTGGACAGGCTACAATCAGCCCCAACATTTT.